This T cell receptor (beta chain) was identified during a study of T-cell reconstitution after alpha-beta-depleted transplantation in children. As it was prepared, the TCRbeta library received unique molecular identifiers. TCRdb independently ran MiXCR on the PCR reads; one entry per CDR3 protein. The sample lists approximately 350,000 distinct CDR3 sequences, 15% to 20% occurring once. This clonotype has only a few counts. Its antigen is currently unknown. Findings and caveats of the study: Reportedly, only several hundred clones from non-depleted graft cells drove alpha-beta T-cell counts at about two months. It was surviving recipient T cells and thymic progenitors that gave some patients high TCRbeta diversity at day 60. One year post-transplant, T-cell counts and diversity were largely derived from T cells produced anew.

The starting material was PBMCs, mostly from graft donor cells, obtained 360 days after TCRalphabeta/CD19-depleted stem cell transplant. This receptor was obtained from a male patient aged 2-9 years who had a stem cell transplant for acute lymphoblastic leukemia, so the T cells may come from the graft donor.

The CDR3 region is CASSLTTSNNEQFF. The DNA of the CDR3 is TGCGCCAGCAGCCTCACTACTAGCAACAATGAGCAGTTCTTC. V usage is TRBV4-3 and J usage is TRBJ2-1; D might be TRBD2 (6 bases). Trimming removed 4 bases at V and 5 bases at J, with 12 bases between. The CDR3 extends over 14 amino acids. Germline CDR1 is LGHNA and CDR2 is YSLEER.